This T cell receptor beta chain was captured in a study of blood T cell repertoires in COVID-19. Assay used: immunoSEQ multiplex PCR; TCRdb lists only in-frame clones, some missing. Among some 240,000 clones listed, around nine tenths were seen once. V was trimmed by 4 bases and J by 2 bases, leaving 9 bases between them. This CDR3 spans 14 amino acids. The germline gives CDR1 SQVTM, CDR2 ANQGSEA. The TCR was taken from a man aged 55 to 70 who had recovered from COVID-19. Input material: peripheral blood. The V call is TRBV29-1, the J call TRBJ2-6; D is perhaps TRBD1 (6 bases). CDR3 bases: TGCAGCGTTGCCCAGGGGACTGGGGCCAACGTCCTGACTTTC. Its translation: CSVAQGTGANVLTF.